These 17 T cell receptor beta chains share one sample of origin, sequenced in a study of cytomegalovirus exposure and HLA in healthy donors. It was with 60 Vbeta and 13 Jbeta primers that the PCR ran. TCRdb keeps only in-frame clones here, not all; method: immunoSEQ multiplex PCR. The sample records 140,000 to 150,000 clones, roughly 72% being singletons. The material sequenced was PBMCs. The receptors come from a man aged 35-49 years in good health and CMV-seronegative.

This clone came up once. The rearrangement links TRBV9 to TRBJ2-7, with D perhaps matching TRBD2 (6 bases). The CDR3 is 16 amino acids. Germline V gene lookup returns CDR1 SGDLS and CDR2 YYNGEE. Trimming cost V 0 bases and J 2 bases, with 15 bases left between them. The CDR3 DNA reads as TGTGCCAGCAGCGTAGAGGAGAGGGGAGGTGCCTACGAGCAGTACTTC. It specifies CASSVEERGGAYEQYF.

This CDR3 reads CASSPRTGGTYEQYF. CDR3 nucleotides: TGCGCCAGCAGTCCCCGGACAGGGGGAACCTACGAGCAGTACTTC. V gene TRBV10-1 combines with J gene TRBJ2-7; TRBD1 aligns across 10 bases. Germline assignment: CDR1 WNHNN and CDR2 SYGVQD (reference sequence). The length of the CDR3 is 15 residues. The ends lost 5 bases at V and 2 bases at J; junction bases unmatched: 6.

This rearrangement joins TRBV29-1 to TRBJ1-1; tentatively, D is TRBD1 (5 bases). The CDR3 is made up of 13 amino acids. Germline values: CDR1 SQVTM, CDR2 ANQGSEA. Trimming stripped 3 bases from V and 3 bases from J, with 11 bases between. The CDR3 coding sequence is TGCAGCGTTGATCAGGGTGTCGACACTGAAGCTTTCTTT. Its translation: CSVDQGVDTEAFF.

V is TRBV28 and J is TRBJ2-1; D gene uncertain. Trimming took 8 bases from V and 8 from J, leaving 7 bases between them. This CDR3 is 10 amino acids long. Germline CDR1 MDHEN, CDR2 SYDVKM. As DNA, the CDR3 is TGTGCCAGCCGTGGAGATGAGCAGTTCTTC. The encoded protein is CASRGDEQFF.

This clone came up a few times. The chain couples TRBV19 to TRBJ1-2, with D possibly matching TRBD1 (5 bases). The CDR3 runs 15 residues. Trimming stripped 10 bases from V and 3 bases from J, with 21 bases between. From germline, CDR1 is LNHDA and CDR2 SQIVND (reference sequence). CDR3 amino acids: CATSTPQGFDYGYTF. The CDR3 nucleotides read TGTGCCACCTCGACACCCCAGGGTTTTGACTATGGCTACACCTTC.

The CDR3 bases are TGTGCCAGCAGTTACTATGCAGCTAACTATGGCTACACCTTC. This translates into CASSYYAANYGYTF. This chain connects TRBV6-6 to TRBJ1-2; D not resolved. Trimming shortened V by 1 base and J by 0 bases, and 6 bases separated the two germline ends. CDR3 size: 14 residues. Germline V gives CDR1 MNHNY, CDR2 SVGAGI (reference sequence).

This clone has just one count. V usage is TRBV19 and J usage is TRBJ2-1, with 8 nucleotides matching TRBD1. The germline CDR1 and CDR2 sequences are LNHDA and SQIVND (reference sequence). This CDR3 spans 16 amino acids. The V and J ends lost 4 bases and 3 bases, in that order; junction bases with no gene match: 8. The CDR3 DNA reads as TGTGCCAGTAGTAGGTACAGGGGGATCTTCTACAATGAGCAGTTCTTC. This translates into CASSRYRGIFYNEQFF.

V usage is TRBV6-1 and J usage is TRBJ2-5; a possible D gene is TRBD1 (6 bases). The CDR3 runs 15 residues. The germline gives CDR1 MNHNS, CDR2 SASEGT. V dropped 2 bases and J dropped 5 bases, with 15 bases sitting between them. DNA for the CDR3: TGTGCCAGCAGTGAAATAAAGGACAGATGGGAGACCCAGTACTTC. Translated: CASSEIKDRWETQYF.

The chain is built from TRBV7-8 and TRBJ2-1, with 9 nucleotides matching TRBD2. The germline V gene encodes CDR1 SGHVS and CDR2 FQNEAQ. Trimming cost V 2 bases and J 8 bases; bases outside gene matches: 13. This CDR3 region has 17 residues. The CDR3 protein is CASSLRVRGGALDEQFF. CDR3 coding DNA: TGTGCCAGCAGCTTACGGGTCCGCGGGGGGGCCTTGGATGAGCAGTTCTTC.

The chain links TRBV6-4 to TRBJ2-2; TRBD2 matches 10 bases. Germline assignment: CDR1 MRHNA and CDR2 SNTAGT. This CDR3 region has 16 residues. V shed 5 bases and J 6 bases; nucleotides not matched to a gene: 9. DNA for the CDR3: TGTGCCAGCAGTCCTCTAGCGGGGGCAGTGGCCGGGGAGCTGTTTTTT. It is translated as CASSPLAGAVAGELFF.

The chain is built from TRBV7-6 and TRBJ2-3, with D possibly TRBD2 on 5 matching bases. This CDR3 spans 15 amino acids. Trimming stripped 1 base from V and 5 bases from J, with 13 bases between. Looked up from germline, CDR1 is SGHVS and CDR2 is FNYEAQ. This chain's CDR3 is CASSLGLKEGDTQYF. Written as DNA, the CDR3 is TGTGCCAGCAGCTTAGGTCTTAAAGAGGGAGATACGCAGTATTTT.

The rearrangement uses TRBV5-1 and TRBJ2-1; D is possibly TRBD1 (6 bases). This CDR3 comprises 16 residues. Germline lookup yields CDR1 SGHRS and CDR2 YFSETQ. The germline V and J ends were trimmed by 5 bases and 0 bases, with 15 bases remaining between them. The CDR3 coding sequence is TGCGCCAGCAGTTTACCTGGGGGCGTCTCCTACAATGAGCAGTTCTTC. It encodes CASSLPGGVSYNEQFF.

This clone showed up just a few times. The V and J genes are TRBV28 and TRBJ1-1; D not resolved. Germline CDR1 MDHEN, CDR2 SYDVKM. Deletions cut 10 bases from V and 7 bases from J, with 13 bases between. This CDR3 comprises 11 residues. The CDR3 reads CATYRPYEAFF. The CDR3 DNA is TGTGCCACCTACCGTCCATATGAAGCTTTCTTT.

The chain links TRBV5-1 to TRBJ2-5, with TRBD1 matching 9 bases. Germline lookup yields CDR1 SGHRS and CDR2 YFSETQ. CDR3 length: 15 amino acids. The ends lost 0 bases at V and 5 bases at J; junction bases unmatched: 5. CDR3 nucleotide sequence: TGCGCCAGCAGCTTGGGGGACAGGGACTTGGAGACCCAGTACTTC. Its translation is CASSLGDRDLETQYF.

The CDR3 coding sequence is TGTGCCAGCAGCCCCTGGACAGGGGAACAGCCCCAGCATTTT. Translation gives CASSPWTGEQPQHF. V usage is TRBV7-2 and J usage is TRBJ1-5; 9 nucleotides line up with TRBD1. The CDR3 consists of 14 residues. The germline V gene has CDR1 SGHTA and CDR2 FQGNSA. V dropped 5 bases and J dropped 7; count of bases not matched to a gene: 6.

This chain links TRBV10-1 with TRBJ1-1; TRBD1 aligns across 9 bases. The CDR3 runs 15 residues. Germline values: CDR1 WNHNN, CDR2 SYGVQD (reference sequence). V shed 6 bases, J shed 3 bases, and the junction held 8 bases outside the gene matches. The CDR3 region is CASSPGQGRYTEAFF. The CDR3 DNA reads as TGCGCCAGCAGCCCTGGACAGGGGAGGTACACTGAAGCTTTCTTT.

The J gene is TRBJ2-1, the V gene TRBV27; 10 bases match TRBD2. J lost 9 bases, V lost 2 bases, and 7 bases had no gene match. Germline V gene lookup returns CDR1 MNHEY and CDR2 SMNVEV (reference sequence). This CDR3 contains 15 residues. CDR3 bases: TGTGCCAGCAGTTTAATAAGCGGGAGGGCGGGTGAGCAGTTCTTC. It codes for CASSLISGRAGEQFF.